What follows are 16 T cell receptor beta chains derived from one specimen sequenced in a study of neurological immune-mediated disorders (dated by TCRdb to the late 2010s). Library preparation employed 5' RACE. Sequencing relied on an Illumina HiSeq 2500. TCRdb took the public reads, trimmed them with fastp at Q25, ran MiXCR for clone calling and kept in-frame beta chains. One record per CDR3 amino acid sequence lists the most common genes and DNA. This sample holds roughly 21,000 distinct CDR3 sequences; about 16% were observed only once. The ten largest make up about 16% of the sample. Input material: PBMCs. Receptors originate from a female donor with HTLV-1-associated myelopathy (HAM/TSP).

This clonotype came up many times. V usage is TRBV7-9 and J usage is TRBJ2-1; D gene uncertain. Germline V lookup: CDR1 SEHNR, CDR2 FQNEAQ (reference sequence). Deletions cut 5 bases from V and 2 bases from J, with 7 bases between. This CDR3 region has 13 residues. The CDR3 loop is CASSPTAYNEQFF. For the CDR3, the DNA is TGTGCCAGCAGCCCCACAGCCTACAATGAGCAGTTCTTC.

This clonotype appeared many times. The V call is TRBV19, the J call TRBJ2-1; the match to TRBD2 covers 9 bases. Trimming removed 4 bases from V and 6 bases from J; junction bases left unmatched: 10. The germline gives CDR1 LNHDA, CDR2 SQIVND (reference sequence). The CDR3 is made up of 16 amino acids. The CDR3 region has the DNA TGTGCCAGTAGTAGCGGGAGGGCCCTCCTACGCAATGAGCAGTTCTTC. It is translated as CASSSGRALLRNEQFF.

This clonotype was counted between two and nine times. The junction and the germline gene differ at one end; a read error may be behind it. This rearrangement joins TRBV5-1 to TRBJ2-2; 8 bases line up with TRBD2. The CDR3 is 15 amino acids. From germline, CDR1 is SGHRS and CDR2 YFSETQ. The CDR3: CASSTAGGATAELFF. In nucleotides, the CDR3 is TGCGCCAGCAGCACTGCGGGGGGTGCCACCGCGGAGCTGTTTTTT. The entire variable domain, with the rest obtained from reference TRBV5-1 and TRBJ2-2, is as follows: KAGVTQTPRYLIKTRGQQVTLSCSPISGHRSVSWYQQTPGQGLQFLFEYFSETQRNKGNFPGRFSGRQFSNSRSEMNVSTLELGDSALYLCASSTAGGATAELFFGEGSRLTVL.

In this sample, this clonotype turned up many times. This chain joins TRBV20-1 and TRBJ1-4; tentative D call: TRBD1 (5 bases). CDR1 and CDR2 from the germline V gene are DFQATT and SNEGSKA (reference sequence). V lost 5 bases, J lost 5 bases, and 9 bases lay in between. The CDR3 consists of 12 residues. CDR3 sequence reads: CSARGLNEKLFF. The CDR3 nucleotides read TGCAGTGCTCGGGGCCTAAATGAAAAACTGTTTTTT.

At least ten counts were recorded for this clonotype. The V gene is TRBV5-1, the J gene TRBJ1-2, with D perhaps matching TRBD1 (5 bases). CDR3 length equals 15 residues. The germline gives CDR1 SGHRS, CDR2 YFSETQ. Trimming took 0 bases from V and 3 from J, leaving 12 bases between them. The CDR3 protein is CASSLGRDSHYGYTF. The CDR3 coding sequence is TGCGCCAGCAGCTTGGGTCGCGACAGTCACTATGGCTACACCTTC.

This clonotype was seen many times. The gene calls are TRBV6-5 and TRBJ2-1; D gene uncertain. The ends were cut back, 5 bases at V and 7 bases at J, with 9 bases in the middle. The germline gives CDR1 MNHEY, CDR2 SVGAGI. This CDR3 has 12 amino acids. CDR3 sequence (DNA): TGTGCCAGCAGTAAAACACTGAATGAGCAGTTCTTC. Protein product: CASSKTLNEQFF.

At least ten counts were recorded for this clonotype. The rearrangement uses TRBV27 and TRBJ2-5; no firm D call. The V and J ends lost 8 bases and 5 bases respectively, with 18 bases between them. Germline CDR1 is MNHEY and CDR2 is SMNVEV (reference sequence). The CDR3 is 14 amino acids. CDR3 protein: CASSGVTQSETQYF. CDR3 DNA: TGTGCCAGCTCTGGCGTCACGCAATCGGAGACCCAGTACTTC.

The CDR3 DNA is TGCGCCAGCAGCTTGGGGGTAATTAGGTGGGATGATCATGAGCAGTACTTC. Its translation: CASSLGVIRWDDHEQYF. V usage is TRBV5-1 and J usage is TRBJ2-7; D is ambiguous. There are 17 residues in the CDR3. Germline lookup yields CDR1 SGHRS and CDR2 YFSETQ. V dropped 0 bases and J dropped 7 bases, with 23 bases sitting between them.

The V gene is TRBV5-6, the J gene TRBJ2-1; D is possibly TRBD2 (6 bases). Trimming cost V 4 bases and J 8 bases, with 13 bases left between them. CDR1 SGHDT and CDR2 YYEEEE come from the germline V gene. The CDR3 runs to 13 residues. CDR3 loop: CASSSGGGDEQFF. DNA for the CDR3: TGTGCCAGCAGCAGTGGTGGCGGGGATGAGCAGTTCTTC.

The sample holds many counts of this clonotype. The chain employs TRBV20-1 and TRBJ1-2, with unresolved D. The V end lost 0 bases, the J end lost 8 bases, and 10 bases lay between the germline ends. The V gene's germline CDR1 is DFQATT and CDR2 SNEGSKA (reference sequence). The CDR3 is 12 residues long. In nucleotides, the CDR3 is TGCAGTGCTAGAGATGGGCCGGGCGGCTACACCTTC. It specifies CSARDGPGGYTF.

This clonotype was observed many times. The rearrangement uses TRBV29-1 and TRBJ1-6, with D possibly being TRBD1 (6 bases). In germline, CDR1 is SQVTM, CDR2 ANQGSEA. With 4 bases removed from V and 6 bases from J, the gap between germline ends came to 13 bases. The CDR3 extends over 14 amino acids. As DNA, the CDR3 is TGCAGCGTTGGGAACAGGGACGGTAATTCACCCCTCCACTTT. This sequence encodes CSVGNRDGNSPLHF. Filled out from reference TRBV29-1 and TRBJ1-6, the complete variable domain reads SAVISQKPSRDICQRGTSLTIQCQVDSQVTMMFWYRQQPGQSLTLIATANQGSEATYESGFVIDKFPISRPNLTFSTLTVSNMSPEDSSIYLCSVGNRDGNSPLHFGNGTRLTVT.

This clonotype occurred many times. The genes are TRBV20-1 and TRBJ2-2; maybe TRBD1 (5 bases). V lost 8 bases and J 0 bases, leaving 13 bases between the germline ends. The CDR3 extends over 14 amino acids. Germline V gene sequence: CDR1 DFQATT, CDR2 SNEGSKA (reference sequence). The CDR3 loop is CSPGPFANTGELFF. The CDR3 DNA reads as TGCAGTCCAGGGCCGTTCGCGAACACCGGGGAGCTGTTTTTT.

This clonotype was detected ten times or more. The CDR3 is CASSYTHGPNYGYTF. In nucleotides, the CDR3 is TGCGCCAGCAGCTACACCCACGGCCCCAACTATGGCTACACCTTC. The chain uses TRBV5-1 and TRBJ1-2; D unresolved. Germline lookup yields CDR1 SGHRS and CDR2 YFSETQ. V gave up 3 bases and J gave up 2 bases, with 14 bases separating them. The CDR3 runs to 15 residues.

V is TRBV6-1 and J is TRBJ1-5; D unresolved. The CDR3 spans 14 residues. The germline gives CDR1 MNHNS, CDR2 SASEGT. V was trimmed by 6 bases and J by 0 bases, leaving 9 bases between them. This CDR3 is CASSLQDSNQPQHF. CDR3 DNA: TGTGCCAGCAGCCTCCAGGATAGCAATCAGCCCCAGCATTTT.

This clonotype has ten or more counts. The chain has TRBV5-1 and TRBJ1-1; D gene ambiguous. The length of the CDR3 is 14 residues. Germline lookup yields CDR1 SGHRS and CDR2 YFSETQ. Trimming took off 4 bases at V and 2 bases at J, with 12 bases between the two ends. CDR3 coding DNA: TGCGCCAGCAGCCCGAGGACGGGAAACACTGAAGCTTTCTTT. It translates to CASSPRTGNTEAFF.

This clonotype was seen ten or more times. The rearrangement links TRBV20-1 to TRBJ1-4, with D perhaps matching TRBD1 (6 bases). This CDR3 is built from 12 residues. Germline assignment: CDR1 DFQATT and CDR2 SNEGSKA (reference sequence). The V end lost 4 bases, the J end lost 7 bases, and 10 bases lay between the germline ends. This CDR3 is CSAKGGGEKLFF. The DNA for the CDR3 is TGCAGTGCTAAGGGGGGGGGTGAAAAACTGTTTTTT.